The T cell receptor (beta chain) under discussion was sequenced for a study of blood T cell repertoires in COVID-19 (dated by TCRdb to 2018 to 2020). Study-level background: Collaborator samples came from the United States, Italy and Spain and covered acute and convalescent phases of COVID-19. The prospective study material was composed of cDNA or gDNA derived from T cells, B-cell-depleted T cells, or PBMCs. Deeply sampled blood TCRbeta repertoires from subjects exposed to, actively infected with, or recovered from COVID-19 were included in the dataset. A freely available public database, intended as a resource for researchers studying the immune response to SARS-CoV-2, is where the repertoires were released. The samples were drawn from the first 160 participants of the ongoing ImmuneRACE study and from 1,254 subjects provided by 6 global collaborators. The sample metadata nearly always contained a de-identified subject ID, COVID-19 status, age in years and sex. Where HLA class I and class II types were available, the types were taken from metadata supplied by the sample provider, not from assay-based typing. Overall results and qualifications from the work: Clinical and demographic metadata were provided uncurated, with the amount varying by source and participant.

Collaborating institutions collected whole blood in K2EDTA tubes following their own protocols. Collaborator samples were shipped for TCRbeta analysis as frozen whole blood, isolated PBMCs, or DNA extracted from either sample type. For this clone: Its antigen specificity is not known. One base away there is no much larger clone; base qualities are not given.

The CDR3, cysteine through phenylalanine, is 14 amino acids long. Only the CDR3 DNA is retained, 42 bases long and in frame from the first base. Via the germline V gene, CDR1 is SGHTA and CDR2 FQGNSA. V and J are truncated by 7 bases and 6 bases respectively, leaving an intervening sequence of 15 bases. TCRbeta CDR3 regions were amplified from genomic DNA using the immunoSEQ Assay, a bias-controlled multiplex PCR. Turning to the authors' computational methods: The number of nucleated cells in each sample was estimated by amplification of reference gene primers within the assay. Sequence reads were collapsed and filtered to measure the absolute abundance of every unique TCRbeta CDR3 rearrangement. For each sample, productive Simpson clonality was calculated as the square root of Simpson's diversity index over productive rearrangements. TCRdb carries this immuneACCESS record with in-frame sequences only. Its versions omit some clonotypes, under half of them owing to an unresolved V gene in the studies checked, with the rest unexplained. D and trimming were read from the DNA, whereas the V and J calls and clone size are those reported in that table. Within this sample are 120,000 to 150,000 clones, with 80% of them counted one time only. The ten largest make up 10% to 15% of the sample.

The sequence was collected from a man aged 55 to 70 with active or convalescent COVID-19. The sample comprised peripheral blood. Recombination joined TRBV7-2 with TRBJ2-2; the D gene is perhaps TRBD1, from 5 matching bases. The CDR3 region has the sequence CASTLTVGAGELFF. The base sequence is TGTGCCAGCACCCTGACAGTTGGCGCCGGGGAGCTGTTTTTT. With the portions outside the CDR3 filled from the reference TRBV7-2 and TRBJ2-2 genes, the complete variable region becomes GAGVSQSPSNKVTEKGKDVELRCDPISGHTALYWYRQSLGQGLEFLIYFQGNSAPDKSGLPSDRFSAERTGGSVSTLTIQRTQQEDSAVYLCASTLTVGAGELFFGEGSRLTVL.